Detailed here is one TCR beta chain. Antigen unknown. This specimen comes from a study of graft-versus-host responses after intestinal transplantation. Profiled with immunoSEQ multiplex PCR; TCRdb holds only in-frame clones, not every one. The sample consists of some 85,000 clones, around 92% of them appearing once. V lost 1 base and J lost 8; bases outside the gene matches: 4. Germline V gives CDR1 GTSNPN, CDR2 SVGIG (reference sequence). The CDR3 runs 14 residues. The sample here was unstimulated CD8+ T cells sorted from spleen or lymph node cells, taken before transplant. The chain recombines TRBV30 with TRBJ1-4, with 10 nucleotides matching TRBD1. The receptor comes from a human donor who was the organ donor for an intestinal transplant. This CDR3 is CAWSEGTGVEKLFF. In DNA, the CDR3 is TGTGCCTGGAGTGAGGGGACAGGGGTGGAAAAACTGTTTTTT.